This T cell receptor beta chain was captured in a study of read filtering for tumor transcriptome and immune sequencing. Study as a whole: Whole-transcriptome libraries were prepared after DNase treatment. Whole-study findings and limits: This fraction held mixed bone marrow immune cells after CD138-negative sorting. About 80% of IR-seq clonotypes had one read, totaling around 3.5% of reads; RNA-seq: 74.6% and 44.6%.

CDR1 MNHEY and CDR2 SMNVEV come from the germline V gene (reference sequence). V lost 8 bases to trimming and J lost 7 bases, with 11 bases between them. This CDR3 has 11 residues. By frequency in the sample, this clonotype is medium-sized. The antigen remains undetermined. Molecular barcoded adaptors covering alpha/delta and beta/gamma chains were used on 400 ng RNA. TCRdb re-called the reads through MiXCR, storing one row per CDR3 protein. The data hold about 5,500 distinct CDR3 sequences, with over 20% observed a single time. Specimen: a population of CD138-negative cells sorted from bone marrow. The origin of this receptor is a donor at least 40 years old with multiple myeloma. The chain combines TRBV27 with TRBJ1-1; tentative D call: TRBD1 (5 bases). The CDR3 here is CASARGYEAFF. CDR3 nucleotide sequence: TGTGCCAGCGCCCGGGGGTATGAAGCTTTCTTT.